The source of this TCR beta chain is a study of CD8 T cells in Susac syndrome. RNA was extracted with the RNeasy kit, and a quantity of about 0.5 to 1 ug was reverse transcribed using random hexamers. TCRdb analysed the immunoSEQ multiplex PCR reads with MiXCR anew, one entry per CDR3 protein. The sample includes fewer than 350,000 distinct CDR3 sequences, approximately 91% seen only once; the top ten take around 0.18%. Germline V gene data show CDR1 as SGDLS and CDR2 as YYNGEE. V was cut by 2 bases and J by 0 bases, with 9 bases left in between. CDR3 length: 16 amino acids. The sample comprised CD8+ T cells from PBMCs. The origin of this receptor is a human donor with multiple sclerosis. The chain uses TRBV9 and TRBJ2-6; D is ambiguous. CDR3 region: CASSVYTPSGANVLTF. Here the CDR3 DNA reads TGTGCCAGCAGCGTTTATACTCCCTCTGGGGCCAACGTCCTGACTTTC.